This TCR beta chain was obtained from a study of shared clonotypes between healthy human individuals. Assay used: immunoSEQ multiplex PCR; TCRdb lists only in-frame clones, some missing. The sample carries hundreds of thousands of clones, around four fifths recorded once. As regards this clone: The antigen is unknown.

The length of the CDR3 is 16 residues. J lost 1 base, V lost 3 bases, and 4 bases had no gene match. The germline V gene encodes CDR1 MDHEN and CDR2 SYDVKM. Study outcomes and limitations: Shared clonotypes: approximately 5.3% naive CD4, 3.5% to 4% naive CD8, about 2.5% memory CD4, over 0.3% memory CD8.

This chain links TRBV28 with TRBJ1-5, with TRBD1 identical over 9 bases. The source is a woman in her thirties in good health. The sequencing input was memory CD4+ T cells sorted from blood. Specified subset: CD45RA-negative fraction. The CDR3 bases are TGTGCCAGCAGTTTCCGGACAGGGGTAAGCAATCAGCCCCAGCATTTT. It codes for CASSFRTGVSNQPQHF.